The 31 T cell receptor beta chains reported below all come from one sample, sequenced in a study of blood T cell repertoires in COVID-19. Assay used: immunoSEQ multiplex PCR; TCRdb lists only in-frame clones, some missing. Among roughly 100,000 clones, 90% to 95% were seen once, and the ten largest hold roughly 6%. The sequencing sample was made of peripheral blood. These TCRs come from a human donor in a cohort sampled during active COVID-19.

The V gene is TRBV6-2 or TRBV6-3, the J gene TRBJ2-1; 13 nucleotides match TRBD2. CDR1 and CDR2 from the germline V gene are MNHEY and SVGEGT. The CDR3 contains 16 residues. After removal of 4 bases from V and 9 bases from J, the junction contained 9 bases not matched to a gene. The CDR3 DNA sequence: TGTGCCAGCAGTTCAACAACTAGCGGGAGGGACATTGAGCAGTTCTTC. This codes for CASSSTTSGRDIEQFF.

J is TRBJ2-7 and V is TRBV9; no clear D gene. Germline V gene lookup returns CDR1 SGDLS and CDR2 YYNGEE. Trimming cost V 0 bases and J 2 bases, with 15 bases left between them. This CDR3 is built from 16 residues. In DNA form, the CDR3 reads TGTGCCAGCAGCGTAGAAGGAGACGCGGAACCCTACGAGCAGTACTTC. Translating gives CASSVEGDAEPYEQYF.

The chain carries TRBV6-6 and TRBJ2-3; 9 nucleotides align to TRBD2. The J segment lost 5 bases and the V segment lost 5 bases, leaving 5 bases of the junction unmatched. The germline V gene has CDR1 MNHNY and CDR2 SVGAGI (reference sequence). This CDR3 has 14 residues. CDR3: CASSSGGSEDTQYF. CDR3 bases: TGTGCCAGCAGTAGCGGGGGGAGCGAAGATACGCAGTATTTT.

This clone was counted once. The chain has TRBV5-6 and TRBJ1-5; D perhaps matches TRBD1 (5 bases). This CDR3 spans 12 amino acids. CDR1 SGHDT and CDR2 YYEEEE come from the germline V gene. Trimming left V 1 base short and J 7 bases short, with 6 bases between. CDR3 nucleotides: TGTGCCAGCAGCTTGTGGGGCCAGCCCCAGCATTTT. This gives the protein CASSLWGQPQHF.

The gene calls are TRBV20-1 and TRBJ1-2; D is unresolved. CDR1 and CDR2 (germline): DFQATT, SNEGSKA (reference sequence). This CDR3 has 15 amino acids. V lost 3 bases, J lost 7 bases, and 21 bases lay in between. The CDR3 DNA follows: TGCAGTGCTAGTGCTTTTACCTGGACTCCGCGTGGCTACACCTTC. This codes for CSASAFTWTPRGYTF.

The chain couples TRBV29-1 to TRBJ1-3; TRBD1 agrees at 7 bases. After removal of 3 bases from V and 4 bases from J, the junction contained 3 bases not matched to a gene. Germline CDR1 SQVTM, CDR2 ANQGSEA. This CDR3 is built from 13 residues. CDR3 DNA: TGCAGCGTTGAGACAGGGTACGGAAACACCATATATTTT. The encoded protein is CSVETGYGNTIYF.

The chain carries TRBV4-1 and TRBJ2-3; the match to TRBD2 covers 8 bases. V lost 1 base to trimming and J lost 1 base; unmatched junction nucleotides: 10. The germline gives CDR1 MGHRA, CDR2 YSYEKL. The CDR3 has 18 amino acids. The CDR3 reads CASSQVGGSGVRTDTQYF. The CDR3 nucleotides read TGCGCCAGCAGCCAAGTTGGGGGTAGCGGGGTCCGCACAGATACGCAGTATTTT.

This chain connects TRBV7-9 to TRBJ1-2; 7 nucleotides align to TRBD1. The germline gives CDR1 SEHNR, CDR2 FQNEAQ (reference sequence). The CDR3 spans 17 residues. V gave up 3 bases and J gave up 6 bases; unmatched junction bases: 16. For the CDR3, the DNA is TGTGCCAGCAGCTTGGGTCGCCTGAAGAGACAGGGCGATGGCTACACCTTC. Translation gives CASSLGRLKRQGDGYTF.

This rearrangement joins TRBV5-6 to TRBJ2-2; D is undetermined. V shed 2 bases and J shed 7 bases, with 15 bases lying between them. This CDR3 region has 15 residues. Per germline, CDR1 SGHDT and CDR2 YYEEEE. CDR3 sequence: CASSFYSIRVGELFF. CDR3 nucleotides: TGTGCCAGCAGCTTCTATAGCATCCGGGTCGGGGAGCTGTTTTTT.

The genes are TRBV7-9 and TRBJ2-1; 7 nucleotides agree with TRBD1. V shed 3 bases, J shed 2 bases, and the junction held 1 base outside the gene matches. The CDR3 sequence is 14 residues long. CDR1 is SEHNR, CDR2 FQNEAQ, per germline (reference sequence). The CDR3 nucleotides are TGTGCCAGCAGCTTGACAGGGACCTACAATGAGCAGTTCTTC. Translating it yields CASSLTGTYNEQFF.

The chain uses TRBV5-6 and TRBJ1-5; 7 bases match TRBD1. Germline loops: CDR1 SGHDT, CDR2 YYEEEE. The V and J ends lost 4 bases and 4 bases, in that order; junction bases with no gene match: 5. The length of the CDR3 is 14 residues. CDR3 nucleotide sequence: TGTGCCAGCAGCCTTGACAGGGAAAATCAGCCCCAGCATTTT. This sequence encodes CASSLDRENQPQHF. Combining the CDR3 with reference TRBV5-6 and TRBJ1-5 gives the whole variable domain DAGVTQSPTHLIKTRGQQVTLRCSPKSGHDTVSWYQQALGQGPQFIFQYYEEEERQRGNFPDRFSGHQFPNYSSELNVNALLLGDSALYLCASSLDRENQPQHFGDGTRLSIL.

The V gene is TRBV11-2, the J gene TRBJ2-1; 7 nucleotides align to TRBD2. The V and J ends lost 4 bases and 4 bases, in that order; junction bases with no gene match: 7. This CDR3 is 15 amino acids long. CDR1 is SGHAT and CDR2 is FQNNGV in the germline V gene. This CDR3 reads CASSSEWREYNEQFF. The CDR3 coding sequence is TGTGCCAGCAGCTCTGAGTGGCGGGAGTACAATGAGCAGTTCTTC.

CDR3 in DNA: TGTGCCAGCTCACCAACTGACAGTGTCTATGGCTACACCTTC. Residues: CASSPTDSVYGYTF. This sequence joins TRBV18 and TRBJ1-2; maybe TRBD1 (5 bases). V was cut by 2 bases and J by 4 bases, with 11 bases left in between. The CDR3 consists of 14 residues. Looked up from germline, CDR1 is KGHSH and CDR2 is LQKENI.

This chain joins TRBV29-1 and TRBJ2-7, with D possibly TRBD1 on 5 matching bases. Between the trimmed V and J ends, which lost 6 bases and 5 bases, there was a span of 23 bases. CDR1 and CDR2 (germline): SQVTM, ANQGSEA. The CDR3 totals 15 residues. CDR3 sequence: CSVAHLSSRADEQYF. For the CDR3, the DNA is TGCAGCGTCGCCCATCTCTCGTCCAGGGCCGACGAGCAGTACTTC.

This rearrangement joins TRBV7-9 to TRBJ1-4, with 7 positions matching TRBD1. CDR3 length: 18 residues. V lost 5 bases to trimming and J lost 5 bases; unmatched junction nucleotides: 17. Germline V gene data show CDR1 as SEHNR and CDR2 as FQNEAQ (reference sequence). The CDR3 bases are TGTGCCAGCAGCGCAGATTGGCTTCCGGGACAGTCGAATGAAAAACTGTTTTTT. Its protein product is CASSADWLPGQSNEKLFF.

This chain uses TRBV12-5 with TRBJ1-1, with TRBD1 as a possible D gene (6 bases). The CDR3 covers 18 residues. V was pared by 2 bases and J by 1 base, with 20 bases between. Germline CDR1 reads LGHNT; CDR2 reads FRNRAP. The CDR3: CASGLRSFQGRKNTEAFF. CDR3 sequence (DNA): TGTGCTAGTGGTTTGAGGAGTTTTCAGGGGCGAAAGAACACTGAAGCTTTCTTT.

The chain carries TRBV6-4 and TRBJ2-1, with 11 positions matching TRBD2. Germline-derived CDR1 and CDR2 are MRHNA and SNTAGT. The ends lost 6 bases at V and 10 bases at J; junction bases unmatched: 8. CDR3 size: 14 residues. The DNA of the CDR3 is TGTGCCAGCAGGCGAGTAGCGGGAGGGGGGGAGCAGTTCTTC. Translation gives CASRRVAGGGEQFF.

The V call is TRBV9, the J call TRBJ1-2; D is uncertain. The length of the CDR3 is 14 residues. Germline CDR1 SGDLS, CDR2 YYNGEE. Trimming left V 0 bases short and J 7 bases short, with 13 bases between. The CDR3 DNA reads TGTGCCAGCAGCGTAGGCAAGGGAGATCGTGGCTACACCTTC. The encoded protein is CASSVGKGDRGYTF.

This clone was counted once. This chain uses TRBV5-4 with TRBJ2-7; the D gene is possibly TRBD2 (6 bases). This CDR3 contains 15 residues. Per the germline V gene, CDR1 is SGHNT and CDR2 is YYREEE (reference sequence). Trimming pared 0 bases from V and 2 bases from J, leaving 12 bases between. CDR3 bases: TGTGCCAGCAGCTTGGGCAGCGGGCGCGCCTACGAGCAGTACTTC. Encoded protein: CASSLGSGRAYEQYF.

The rearrangement uses TRBV5-1 and TRBJ1-1, with TRBD1 identical over 8 bases. After removal of 5 bases from V and 4 bases from J, the junction contained 4 bases not matched to a gene. The germline gives CDR1 SGHRS, CDR2 YFSETQ. CDR3 size: 13 residues. The CDR3 is CASRPGGGTEAFF. The DNA for the CDR3 is TGCGCCAGCAGGCCAGGGGGCGGCACTGAAGCTTTCTTT.

The chain combines TRBV24-1 with TRBJ1-5; the match to TRBD1 covers 8 bases. This CDR3 comprises 15 residues. J gave up 9 bases and V 4 bases, and 10 bases lay outside the gene matches. The germline CDR1 and CDR2 sequences are KGHDR and SFDVKD. The chain's CDR3 is CATSELQGDLGPQHF. CDR3 sequence (DNA): TGTGCCACCAGTGAGCTACAGGGGGATCTGGGGCCCCAGCATTTT.

The chain links TRBV4-3 to TRBJ2-1; D might be TRBD2 (5 bases). Germline V gene lookup returns CDR1 LGHNA and CDR2 YSLEER. This CDR3 has 16 amino acids. Between the trimmed V and J ends, which lost 5 bases and 2 bases, there was a span of 16 bases. The CDR3 here is CASSSSLPGTYNEQFF. The CDR3, as DNA: TGCGCCAGCAGCTCAAGCCTGCCGGGGACCTACAATGAGCAGTTCTTC.

This rearrangement joins TRBV6-5 to TRBJ2-7; possibly TRBD1 for D (5 bases). The V gene lost 6 bases and the J gene lost 1 base, with 10 bases spanning the gap. This CDR3 region has 13 residues. Germline V gene sequence: CDR1 MNHEY, CDR2 SVGAGI. The CDR3 coding sequence is TGTGCCAGCAGCCCAGGGTCATCCTACGAGCAGTACTTC. Its translation: CASSPGSSYEQYF.

This chain connects TRBV19 to TRBJ1-2, with D uncertain. This CDR3 contains 15 residues. Germline lookup yields CDR1 LNHDA and CDR2 SQIVND (reference sequence). V lost 1 base and J 2 bases, leaving 11 bases between the germline ends. CDR3 in amino acids: CASSIGFAANYGYTF. The CDR3 coding sequence is TGTGCCAGTAGTATAGGTTTCGCAGCGAACTATGGCTACACCTTC.

CDR3 in DNA: TGTGCCTGCCCTGTACTAGTGACTTCTGGGGAGCTGTTTTTT. This codes for CACPVLVTSGELFF. The J gene is TRBJ2-2, the V gene TRBV30; a possible D gene is TRBD2 (5 bases). This CDR3 contains 14 residues. V dropped 6 bases and J dropped 8 bases, with 19 bases sitting between them. Looked up from germline, CDR1 is GTSNPN and CDR2 is SVGIG (reference sequence).

The J gene is TRBJ1-1, the V gene TRBV7-9; D ambiguous. Trimming removed 3 bases from V and 0 bases from J, with 2 bases in between. Germline CDR1 SEHNR, CDR2 FQNEAQ (reference sequence). CDR3 length equals 12 residues. CDR3 residues: CASSFMNTEAFF. Written as DNA, the CDR3 is TGTGCCAGCAGCTTCATGAACACTGAAGCTTTCTTT.

The V and J genes are TRBV9 and TRBJ1-4, with D tentatively TRBD1 (5 bases). This CDR3 is built from 15 residues. V was trimmed by 1 base and J by 6 bases, leaving 13 bases between them. Germline V gene sequence: CDR1 SGDLS, CDR2 YYNGEE. CDR3 residues: CASSVTGSFDEKLFF. The CDR3 DNA follows: TGTGCCAGCAGCGTAACAGGCTCGTTCGATGAAAAACTGTTTTTT.

The chain carries TRBV9 and TRBJ2-5; D is perhaps TRBD1 (7 bases). Germline-derived CDR1 and CDR2 are SGDLS and YYNGEE. The CDR3 loop spans 13 amino acids. Trimming stripped 4 bases from V and 4 bases from J, with 11 bases between. CDR3: CASSPQGGETQYF. In nucleotides, the CDR3 is TGTGCCAGCAGCCCTCAGGGGGGAGAGACCCAGTACTTC.

The genes are TRBV21-1 and TRBJ2-3; TRBD1 reflects the table's D call only, with no check against the DNA. TRBV21-1 is classified as a pseudogene. The CDR3 extends over 15 amino acids. This CDR3 reads CASSNLGQSTDTQYF. CDR3 nucleotides: TGTGCCAGCAGCAACTTGGGACAGAGCACAGATACGCAGTATTTT.

J is TRBJ2-5 and V is TRBV29-1; the match to TRBD1 covers 7 bases. CDR1 is SQVTM, CDR2 ANQGSEA, per germline. CDR3 length: 15 residues. Trimming cost V 3 bases and J 1 base; bases outside gene matches: 8. In nucleotides, the CDR3 is TGCAGCGTTGATAAAATGGGGACAGCCCAAGAGACCCAGTACTTC. Translating gives CSVDKMGTAQETQYF.

This chain uses TRBV9 with TRBJ2-2; no reliable D call. In germline, CDR1 is SGDLS, CDR2 YYNGEE. V was shortened by 0 bases and J by 0 bases, with 3 bases between the two germline ends. The CDR3 runs to 14 residues. CDR3 loop: CASSVVSNTGELFF. The CDR3 DNA reads TGTGCCAGCAGCGTAGTATCGAACACCGGGGAGCTGTTTTTT.